The 29 T cell receptor beta chains listed next were all sequenced from one sample in a study of T cells in localized non-small cell lung cancer. Using immunoSEQ multiplex PCR, the repertoire was profiled, and TCRdb retains in-frame clones only, with some absent. The sample yields thousands of clones, about a third seen once. The sequences come from lung tumor tissue, collected before any cancer treatment. The receptors shown here come from a female donor at least 60 years old with stage I lung adenocarcinoma.

This clone was seen a handful of times. The rearrangement uses TRBV11-3 and TRBJ2-5, with 10 bases lining up with TRBD2. The CDR3 sequence is 14 residues long. CDR1 is SGHNT and CDR2 is YENEEA in the germline V gene. V lost 5 bases, J lost 4 bases, and 4 bases stayed unmatched. CDR3 sequence (DNA): TGTGCCAGCAGCCCAGGGACTAGCGCAGAGACCCAGTACTTC. Amino acid sequence: CASSPGTSAETQYF. The entire variable domain, with the rest obtained from reference TRBV11-3 and TRBJ2-5, is as follows: EAGVVQSPRYKIIEKKQPVAFWCNPISGHNTLYWYLQNLGQGPELLIRYENEEAVDDSQLPKDRFSAERLKGVDSTLKIQPAELGDSAVYLCASSPGTSAETQYFGPGTRLLVL.

As DNA, the CDR3 is TGTGCCAGCAGCAAGACAGGGACAGAGACCCAGTACTTC. Its translation is CASSKTGTETQYF. This chain links TRBV7-2 with TRBJ2-5; 7 bases map to TRBD1. V lost 5 bases and J lost 4; bases outside the gene matches: 4. Germline CDR1 and CDR2: SGHTA and FQGNSA. The CDR3 covers 13 residues.

V and J are TRBV18 and TRBJ1-2; TRBD1 matches at 11 bases. Germline V CDR1 and CDR2: KGHSH, LQKENI. The V gene end was trimmed by 5 bases and the J gene end by 3 bases; junction bases not matched to a gene: 2. This CDR3 is built from 14 residues. This chain's CDR3 is CASSSGQGDYGYTF. The CDR3 DNA sequence: TGTGCCAGCTCATCGGGACAGGGGGACTATGGCTACACCTTC.

This clone was counted between two and nine times. The chain recombines TRBV11-3 with TRBJ2-1; TRBD1 agrees at 10 bases. The CDR3 runs 16 residues. The V segment lost 5 bases and the J segment 5 bases; nucleotides outside the gene matches: 9. In germline, CDR1 is SGHNT, CDR2 YENEEA. The CDR3 bases are TGTGCCAGCAGCCCCTGGGGGACAGGGGCGAACAATGAGCAGTTCTTC. Its protein is CASSPWGTGANNEQFF.

This clone was recorded a few times. In nucleotides, the CDR3 is TGTGCCAGCAGCTTTACAAGGGACCAAGAGACCCAGTACTTC. Residues: CASSFTRDQETQYF. The chain uses TRBV11-3 and TRBJ2-5, with D uncertain. Trimming left V 3 bases short and J 0 bases short, with 8 bases between. This CDR3 region has 14 residues. Germline CDR1 is SGHNT and CDR2 is YENEEA.

The chain recombines TRBV27 with TRBJ2-3; tentatively, D is TRBD2 (6 bases). The germline V and J ends were trimmed by 3 bases and 2 bases, with 9 bases remaining between them. This CDR3 contains 14 residues. Germline values: CDR1 MNHEY, CDR2 SMNVEV (reference sequence). CDR3 sequence reads: CASSFGGITDTQYF. The CDR3 bases are TGTGCCAGCAGTTTCGGAGGGATCACAGATACGCAGTATTTT.

The chain carries TRBV30 and TRBJ1-6; 11 nucleotides line up with TRBD1. Germline V gene data show CDR1 as GTSNPN and CDR2 as SVGIG (reference sequence). The CDR3 loop spans 17 amino acids. The ends lost 1 base at V and 1 base at J; junction bases unmatched: 3. The CDR3 nucleotides are TGTGCCTGGAGTGCAGGGACAGGGGGATCCTATAATTCACCCCTCCACTTT. It translates to CAWSAGTGGSYNSPLHF.

This sequence joins TRBV18 and TRBJ2-2; TRBD2 aligns across 7 bases. The CDR3 runs to 15 residues. V gave up 0 bases and J gave up 3 bases; unmatched junction bases: 1. Germline loops: CDR1 KGHSH, CDR2 LQKENI. The CDR3 nucleotides are TGTGCCAGCTCACCACCGAGCGGGGACACCGGGGAGCTGTTTTTT. Translating gives CASSPPSGDTGELFF. The full variable domain, completed using reference TRBV18 and TRBJ2-2, is NAGVMQNPRHLVRRRGQEARLRCSPMKGHSHVYWYRQLPEEGLKFMVYLQKENIIDESGMPKERFSAEFPKEGPSILRIQQVVRGDSAAYFCASSPPSGDTGELFFGEGSRLTVL.

This clone was counted a single time. The chain couples TRBV14 to TRBJ1-2, with D possibly TRBD1 on 5 matching bases. Germline V gene data show CDR1 as SGHDN and CDR2 as FVKESK. Trimming cost V 1 base and J 4 bases, with 7 bases left between them. The CDR3 contains 13 residues. CDR3 bases: TGTGCCAGCAGCCAAGGAGGGGTCTATGGCTACACCTTC. Translation: CASSQGGVYGYTF.

This clone was observed a few times. The CDR3 nucleotides read TGTGCCAGCAGCTTAGGGGGGGCCGGCAATCAGCCCCAGCATTTT. This sequence encodes CASSLGGAGNQPQHF. The V and J genes are TRBV11-3 and TRBJ1-5; the D gene is possibly TRBD1 (6 bases). The CDR3 loop spans 15 amino acids. V shed 1 base and J shed 2 bases, with 9 bases lying between them. Germline CDR1 and CDR2: SGHNT and YENEEA.

The chain joins TRBV30 to TRBJ2-1; unclear D gene. Germline values: CDR1 GTSNPN, CDR2 SVGIG (reference sequence). CDR3 length: 13 residues. V lost 6 bases and J lost 0, with 9 bases in between. CDR3: CACPKSSYNEQFF. DNA of the CDR3: TGTGCCTGCCCGAAGAGCTCCTACAATGAGCAGTTCTTC.

This clone was seen more than once but under ten times. The V and J genes are TRBV28 and TRBJ2-2, with D tentatively TRBD1 (6 bases). In germline, CDR1 is MDHEN, CDR2 SYDVKM. The V end lost 5 bases, the J end lost 1 base, and 14 bases lay between the germline ends. The CDR3 spans 16 residues. CDR3 amino acids: CASSPGDSMNTGELFF. The CDR3 DNA is TGTGCCAGCAGTCCAGGGGATTCAATGAACACCGGGGAGCTGTTTTTT. Complete variable domain (other parts from reference TRBV28 and TRBJ2-2): DVKVTQSSRYLVKRTGEKVFLECVQDMDHENMFWYRQDPGLGLRLIYFSYDVKMKEKGDIPEGYSVSREKKERFSLILESASTNQTSMYLCASSPGDSMNTGELFFGEGSRLTVL.

This chain links TRBV28 with TRBJ2-7; 7 bases map to TRBD1. The V gene end was trimmed by 6 bases and the J gene end by 2 bases; junction bases not matched to a gene: 10. The V gene's germline CDR1 is MDHEN and CDR2 SYDVKM. The CDR3 covers 15 residues. CDR3 amino acids: CASSPTTGNPYEQYF. As DNA, the CDR3 is TGTGCCAGCAGCCCGACGACAGGGAACCCCTACGAGCAGTACTTC.

Only a few counts were recorded for this clone. This chain joins TRBV19 and TRBJ2-3; 9 bases fit TRBD1. Losses at the gene ends were 4 bases for V and 4 bases for J; bases not matched to a gene: 9. Germline V gene data show CDR1 as LNHDA and CDR2 as SQIVND (reference sequence). The CDR3 extends over 16 amino acids. CDR3 residues: CASSKGTGKPPDTQYF. CDR3 sequence (DNA): TGTGCCAGTAGTAAAGGGACAGGGAAACCCCCAGATACGCAGTATTTT.

This chain connects TRBV18 to TRBJ2-3, with 9 bases identical to TRBD1. The CDR3 length is 17 residues. From germline, CDR1 is KGHSH and CDR2 LQKENI. Unmatched junction bases numbered 9, after V lost 3 bases and J lost 2 bases. The CDR3 region is CASSPRDRGTNTDTQYF. CDR3 sequence (DNA): TGTGCCAGCTCACCTCGAGACAGGGGGACGAACACAGATACGCAGTATTTT.

V gene TRBV28 combines with J gene TRBJ2-5; no clear D. This CDR3 has 13 residues. Trimming removed 3 bases from V and 9 bases from J, with 14 bases in between. The germline gives CDR1 MDHEN, CDR2 SYDVKM. In nucleotides, the CDR3 is TGTGCCAGCAGTTTCGGAGATTCGACGTCCCAGTACTTC. Amino acid sequence: CASSFGDSTSQYF.

This clone was detected only a few times. CDR3 loop: CASSQDEVGQETQYF. CDR3 bases: TGCGCCAGCAGCCAAGACGAAGTGGGACAAGAGACCCAGTACTTC. The rearrangement links TRBV1 to TRBJ2-5. TRBV1 is a listed pseudogene. The CDR3 sequence is 15 residues long.

The genes are TRBV30 and TRBJ1-6, with 8 bases lining up with TRBD1. Trimming took 1 base from V and 9 from J; bases not matched to a gene: 5. The CDR3 is made up of 14 amino acids. CDR1 is GTSNPN and CDR2 is SVGIG in the germline V gene (reference sequence). CDR3 nucleotide sequence: TGTGCCTGGAGTGATTACAGGGGGATTTCACCCCTCCACTTT. Amino acid sequence: CAWSDYRGISPLHF.

The CDR3 protein is CASSRGLAGGSSYNEQFF. CDR3 sequence (DNA): TGTGCCAGCAGCCGGGGACTAGCGGGAGGGAGCTCCTACAATGAGCAGTTCTTC. The gene calls are TRBV6-8 and TRBJ2-1, with 16 bases lining up with TRBD2. V shed 6 bases and J 0 bases; nucleotides not matched to a gene: 5. The CDR3 runs 18 residues. Germline CDR1 is MNHGY and CDR2 is SAAAGT.

This clone was counted between two and nine times. The rearrangement links TRBV11-3 to TRBJ2-3; 8 bases agree with TRBD2. Germline assignment: CDR1 SGHNT and CDR2 YENEEA. Trimming at V came to 8 bases and at J to 0 bases, leaving 7 bases not matched to a gene. The CDR3 covers 15 residues. In nucleotides, the CDR3 is TGTGCCAGCCTAAGCGGGGGCTACAGCACAGATACGCAGTATTTT. Translating it yields CASLSGGYSTDTQYF. The whole variable domain, filled in from reference TRBV11-3 and TRBJ2-3, reads EAGVVQSPRYKIIEKKQPVAFWCNPISGHNTLYWYLQNLGQGPELLIRYENEEAVDDSQLPKDRFSAERLKGVDSTLKIQPAELGDSAVYLCASLSGGYSTDTQYFGPGTRLTVL.

The V and J genes are TRBV9 and TRBJ1-6, with D possibly being TRBD1 (5 bases). The V gene lost 0 bases and the J gene lost 7 bases, with 8 bases spanning the gap. The CDR3 runs 14 residues. Germline V CDR1 and CDR2: SGDLS, YYNGEE. The chain's CDR3 is CASSVEGVNSPLHF. For the CDR3, the DNA is TGTGCCAGCAGCGTAGAAGGGGTAAATTCACCCCTCCACTTT. Complete variable domain (other parts from reference TRBV9 and TRBJ1-6): DSGVTQTPKHLITATGQRVTLRCSPRSGDLSVYWYQQSLDQGLQFLIQYYNGEERAKGNILERFSAQQFPDLHSELNLSSLELGDSALYFCASSVEGVNSPLHFGNGTRLTVT.

This clone is large by share. The chain recombines TRBV15 with TRBJ2-4, with D possibly being TRBD1 (6 bases). The V gene lost 1 base and the J gene lost 3 bases, with 10 bases spanning the gap. The CDR3 has 15 amino acids. Germline V gene data show CDR1 as LNHNV and CDR2 as YYDKDF (reference sequence). In nucleotides, the CDR3 is TGTGCCACCAGCAGAGGACAGGTACACAAAAACATTCAGTACTTC. This gives the protein CATSRGQVHKNIQYF.

Comment on this clone: Mismatch with germline at one junction end may stem from a read error. The V gene is TRBV6-8, the J gene TRBJ1-1; weak D call: TRBD1 (5 bases). This CDR3 is 14 amino acids long. CDR1 is MNHGY and CDR2 is SAAAGT in the germline V gene. The CDR3 is CAISPPGGGAEAFF. The CDR3 nucleotides read TGTGCCATCAGTCCCCCGGGAGGAGGGGCCGAAGCTTTCTTT.

A few counts support this clone. This chain uses TRBV6-8 with TRBJ1-6; D call uncertain. CDR1 and CDR2 (germline): MNHGY, SAAAGT. V lost 5 bases and J 11 bases, leaving 10 bases between the germline ends. The CDR3 covers 12 residues. The CDR3 nucleotides read TGTGCCAGCAGTGAGCCGGCGGCACCCCTCCACTTT. Its protein is CASSEPAAPLHF.

This clone is a singleton in its sample. V and J are TRBV19 and TRBJ2-1; D could derive from TRBD1 or TRBD2 (5 bases each). The V and J ends lost 2 bases and 3 bases respectively, with 11 bases between them. CDR3 size: 15 residues. Germline V gives CDR1 LNHDA, CDR2 SQIVND (reference sequence). As DNA, the CDR3 is TGTGCCAGTAGTATAACCGGGACGGACTACAATGAGCAGTTCTTC. This codes for CASSITGTDYNEQFF.

This clone was seen a few times. The chain is built from TRBV7-4 and TRBJ2-6; D gene uncertain. From germline, CDR1 is SGHVT and CDR2 SQSDAQ. CDR3 length: 17 amino acids. Trimming cost V 3 bases and J 5 bases, with 17 bases left between them. The DNA of the CDR3 is TGTGCCAGCAGCTTTTCTGGCTCACAAAGTCGGGCCAACGTCCTGACTTTC. Its protein product is CASSFSGSQSRANVLTF.

This clone was counted only a few times. The J gene is TRBJ1-6, the V gene TRBV11-3; 7 bases line up with TRBD1. This CDR3 is built from 15 residues. Germline CDR1 is SGHNT and CDR2 is YENEEA. J was trimmed by 7 bases and V by 2 bases; bases with no gene match: 5. The CDR3 DNA sequence: TGTGCCAGCAGCTTACAGAGGGACAGAAATTCACCCCTCCACTTT. Protein sequence: CASSLQRDRNSPLHF.

This clone was counted once. V usage is TRBV29-1 and J usage is TRBJ2-1, with 12 bases matching TRBD2. This CDR3 is 15 amino acids long. V shed 4 bases, J shed 2 bases, and the junction held 3 bases outside the gene matches. Germline loops: CDR1 SQVTM, CDR2 ANQGSEA. CDR3 sequence: CSVAPSGGAYNEQFF. The CDR3 DNA sequence: TGCAGCGTTGCCCCTAGCGGGGGGGCCTACAATGAGCAGTTCTTC.

This clone was found a few times. V usage is TRBV9 and J usage is TRBJ2-5, with 11 bases aligning to TRBD2. J lost 2 bases, V lost 0 bases, and 6 bases had no gene match. This CDR3 contains 17 residues. Germline V gives CDR1 SGDLS, CDR2 YYNGEE. The CDR3 spells CASSVAPSGRIQETQYF. CDR3 nucleotides: TGTGCCAGCAGCGTAGCGCCTAGCGGGAGGATTCAAGAGACCCAGTACTTC.